The 27 T cell receptor beta chains listed next were all sequenced from one sample in a study of CD8 T cells in Susac syndrome. Random hexamers primed reverse transcription of about 0.5 to 1 ug RNA. One entry per CDR3 protein, called by TCRdb with MiXCR from the immunoSEQ multiplex PCR reads. The table records about 140,000 distinct CDR3 sequences, 95% of them present only once. The specimen was CD4+ T cells from PBMCs. The receptors were gathered from a human donor with Susac syndrome.

The V call is TRBV9, the J call TRBJ2-3; tentatively, D is TRBD1 (5 bases). The CDR3 contains 15 residues. Deletions cut 0 bases from V and 1 base from J, with 9 bases between. Germline values: CDR1 SGDLS, CDR2 YYNGEE. CDR3 bases: TGTGCCAGCAGCGTAGGGGGCGTTCGCACAGATACGCAGTATTTT. Protein product: CASSVGGVRTDTQYF.

The chain links TRBV3-1 to TRBJ2-3; TRBD2 aligns across 14 bases. Germline V lookup: CDR1 LGHDT, CDR2 YNNKEL (reference sequence). V trimming: 5 bases; J trimming: 7 bases; junction bases outside the gene matches: 2. This CDR3 region has 14 residues. CDR3 region: CASSGTSGGYTQYF. CDR3 nucleotide sequence: TGTGCCAGCAGCGGGACTAGCGGGGGCTATACGCAGTATTTT.

The chain employs TRBV5-1 and TRBJ1-2, with D possibly matching TRBD1 (5 bases). This CDR3 is built from 12 residues. Germline V gene sequence: CDR1 SGHRS, CDR2 YFSETQ. V dropped 0 bases and J dropped 9 bases, with 9 bases sitting between them. CDR3 nucleotide sequence: TGCGCCAGCAGCTTGGAGGAGGGGAGCTACACCTTC. Translating gives CASSLEEGSYTF.

The rearrangement joins TRBV27 to TRBJ2-7; possible D gene TRBD1, 6 bases. The CDR3 has 17 residues. CDR1 is MNHEY and CDR2 is SMNVEV in the germline V gene (reference sequence). Trimming removed 8 bases from V and 2 bases from J, with 25 bases in between. CDR3 sequence reads: CASCNTSYFGTPYEQYF. CDR3 coding DNA: TGTGCCAGCTGCAACACCTCATATTTCGGGACACCCTACGAGCAGTACTTC.

V usage is TRBV3-1 and J usage is TRBJ2-2, with D tentatively TRBD1 or TRBD2 (5 bases each). The germline gives CDR1 LGHDT, CDR2 YNNKEL (reference sequence). The V and J ends lost 3 bases and 8 bases respectively, with 16 bases between them. The CDR3 has 15 residues. CDR3 DNA sequence: TGTGCCAGCAGCCACTTCCGGGACCGAAGTGGGGAGCTGTTTTTT. Its protein is CASSHFRDRSGELFF.

The V and J genes are TRBV6-5 and TRBJ2-6; D tentatively fits TRBD1 or TRBD2 (5 bases each). This CDR3 comprises 19 residues. Germline V CDR1 and CDR2: MNHEY, SVGAGI. Trimming left V 0 bases short and J 2 bases short, with 17 bases between. The CDR3 loop reads CASSYSPRVGDPGANVLTF. The CDR3 DNA is TGTGCCAGCAGTTACTCCCCCCGCGTAGGGGACCCTGGGGCCAACGTCCTGACTTTC.

The V call is TRBV20-1, the J call TRBJ2-7; no reliable D call. V lost 3 bases, J lost 8 bases, and 11 bases lay in between. CDR1 is DFQATT and CDR2 is SNEGSKA in the germline V gene (reference sequence). There are 11 residues in the CDR3. The CDR3 reads CSARSQGKQYF. The CDR3 DNA follows: TGCAGTGCTAGGAGCCAAGGGAAGCAGTACTTC.

This clonotype was recorded once. The V and J genes are TRBV29-1 and TRBJ2-7; D might be TRBD2 (5 bases). In germline, CDR1 is SQVTM, CDR2 ANQGSEA. V lost 8 bases and J lost 3, with 20 bases in between. The CDR3 loop spans 14 amino acids. The CDR3 coding sequence is TGCAGCTTAAAGGACGGGAAGGTGGTCTACGAGCAGTACTTC. Translated: CSLKDGKVVYEQYF.

V is TRBV14 and J is TRBJ2-1; D remains unclear. The V end lost 1 base, the J end lost 6 bases, and 13 bases lay between the germline ends. The CDR3 contains 15 residues. CDR1 is SGHDN, CDR2 FVKESK, per germline. CDR3 loop: CASSQARSWGNEQFF. CDR3 nucleotides: TGTGCCAGCAGCCAAGCCCGGTCGTGGGGCAATGAGCAGTTCTTC.

CDR3 loop: CASRDRVGNTGELFF. The DNA for the CDR3 is TGTGCCAGCAGAGACAGGGTCGGAAACACCGGGGAGCTGTTTTTT. This chain joins TRBV13 and TRBJ2-2, with TRBD1 matching 7 bases. Germline-derived CDR1 and CDR2 are PRHDT and FYEKMQ (reference sequence). The trim removed 6 bases at V and 2 bases at J, leaving 6 bases unmatched. This CDR3 has 15 amino acids.

This sequence joins TRBV3-1 and TRBJ1-5, with a tentative D call TRBD1 (5 bases). The CDR3 runs 14 residues. Between the trimmed V and J ends, which lost 3 bases and 1 base, there was a span of 7 bases. The V gene's germline CDR1 is LGHDT and CDR2 YNNKEL (reference sequence). The CDR3 sequence is CASSQTVSNQPQHF. Here the CDR3 DNA reads TGTGCCAGCAGCCAGACAGTAAGCAATCAGCCCCAGCATTTT.

The genes are TRBV7-3 and TRBJ2-1; D perhaps matches TRBD1 (6 bases). Germline lookup yields CDR1 SGHTA and CDR2 FQGTGA. The V end lost 5 bases, the J end lost 3 bases, and 17 bases lay between the germline ends. The CDR3 sequence is 16 residues long. CDR3 amino acids: CASSPGQTLIYNEQFF. For the CDR3, the DNA is TGTGCCAGCAGCCCCGGACAGACTCTTATCTACAATGAGCAGTTCTTC. Complete variable domain (other parts from reference TRBV7-3 and TRBJ2-1): GAGVSQTPSNKVTEKGKYVELRCDPISGHTALYWYRQSLGQGPEFLIYFQGTGAADDSGLPNDRFFAVRPEGSVSTLKIQRTERGDSAVYLCASSPGQTLIYNEQFFGPGTRLTVL.

This chain links TRBV27 with TRBJ2-1, with 8 bases fitting TRBD2. The CDR3 length is 17 residues. V shed 1 base and J 9 bases; nucleotides not matched to a gene: 14. In germline, CDR1 is MNHEY, CDR2 SMNVEV (reference sequence). The CDR3 region is CASSLFWGTSGVREQFF. The CDR3 DNA follows: TGTGCCAGCAGTTTATTCTGGGGGACTAGTGGGGTGCGTGAGCAGTTCTTC.

The chain has TRBV12-3 or TRBV12-4 and TRBJ1-5; 12 bases match TRBD1. There are 15 residues in the CDR3. Unmatched junction bases numbered 8, after V lost 5 bases and J lost 9 bases. DNA of the CDR3: TGTGCCAGCAGTCCGCGGGACAGGGGGCACGGGCCCCAGCATTTT. It yields the protein CASSPRDRGHGPQHF.

The gene calls are TRBV3-1 and TRBJ2-5; D not resolved. The V end was cut by 3 bases, the J end by 4 bases, with 9 bases between. Germline CDR1 and CDR2: LGHDT and YNNKEL (reference sequence). The CDR3 totals 13 residues. CDR3 protein: CASSHSYAETQYF. For the CDR3, the DNA is TGTGCCAGCAGCCATAGTTACGCAGAGACCCAGTACTTC.

The V gene is TRBV20-1, the J gene TRBJ2-2; D tentatively reads TRBD1 or TRBD2 (5 bases each). The germline V and J ends were trimmed by 6 bases and 2 bases, with 13 bases remaining between them. The germline gives CDR1 DFQATT, CDR2 SNEGSKA (reference sequence). This CDR3 contains 14 residues. CDR3 bases: TGCAGTGCCACCCCGGGGCCCAACACCGGGGAGCTGTTTTTT. Translated: CSATPGPNTGELFF.

The chain employs TRBV5-1 and TRBJ2-2; TRBD1 aligns across 9 bases. The germline V gene encodes CDR1 SGHRS and CDR2 YFSETQ. Germline trimming cut 4 bases from V and 1 base from J; bases unmatched to any gene: 5. The CDR3 is 16 residues long. The CDR3 region has the DNA TGCGCCAGCAGCCCACCGGGACAGGGGAACACCGGGGAGCTGTTTTTT. It yields the protein CASSPPGQGNTGELFF.

This chain joins TRBV5-4 and TRBJ2-2; tentative D call: TRBD2 (7 bases). CDR1 and CDR2 (germline): SGHNT, YYREEE (reference sequence). The V end was cut by 4 bases, the J end by 4 bases, with 14 bases between. This CDR3 is 15 amino acids long. The CDR3 protein is CASSPHGGATGELFF. The CDR3 nucleotides read TGTGCCAGCAGCCCCCATGGGGGGGCCACCGGGGAGCTGTTTTTT.

The gene calls are TRBV7-2 and TRBJ1-2; a possible D gene is TRBD1 (5 bases). Between the trimmed V and J ends, which lost 1 base and 6 bases, there was a span of 15 bases. The CDR3 contains 15 residues. CDR1 is SGHTA, CDR2 FQGNSA, per germline. CDR3 in DNA: TGTGCCAGCAGCTTAGGGACACTAGTGTACGATGGCTACACCTTC. It codes for CASSLGTLVYDGYTF. Full variable domain (rest looked up from reference TRBV7-2 and TRBJ1-2): GAGVSQSPSNKVTEKGKDVELRCDPISGHTALYWYRQSLGQGLEFLIYFQGNSAPDKSGLPSDRFSAERTGGSVSTLTIQRTQQEDSAVYLCASSLGTLVYDGYTFGSGTRLTVV.

The chain couples TRBV11-2 to TRBJ2-5; 7 nucleotides line up with TRBD2. Germline V lookup: CDR1 SGHAT, CDR2 FQNNGV. This CDR3 region has 15 residues. V shed 5 bases and J 2 bases; nucleotides not matched to a gene: 8. CDR3 residues: CASSHPRGTQETQYF. DNA for the CDR3: TGTGCCAGCAGCCACCCGCGGGGGACTCAAGAGACCCAGTACTTC.

The chain has TRBV20-1 and TRBJ1-5; D call uncertain. CDR3 length equals 14 residues. Germline CDR1 DFQATT, CDR2 SNEGSKA (reference sequence). Trimming cost V 1 base and J 5 bases, with 12 bases left between them. The CDR3 sequence: CSARGRAGDQPQHF. The DNA for the CDR3 is TGCAGTGCTAGAGGGCGAGCAGGAGATCAGCCCCAGCATTTT.

The gene calls are TRBV5-1 and TRBJ2-5, with D possibly being TRBD1 (6 bases). V lost 3 bases, J lost 7 bases, and 16 bases lay in between. The CDR3 runs to 14 residues. Germline CDR1 reads SGHRS; CDR2 reads YFSETQ. The CDR3 reads CASSSTGPLLTQYF. The CDR3 bases are TGCGCCAGCAGCTCGACAGGTCCTCTGTTGACCCAGTACTTC.

The chain couples TRBV14 to TRBJ2-2; D is unclear. Between the trimmed V and J ends, which lost 1 base and 1 base, there was a span of 7 bases. The CDR3 is 15 residues long. Germline V gene lookup returns CDR1 SGHDN and CDR2 FVKESK. Written as DNA, the CDR3 is TGTGCCAGCAGCCAAGTGGTGGGGAACACCGGGGAGCTGTTTTTT. Its protein product is CASSQVVGNTGELFF.

V gene TRBV6-6 combines with J gene TRBJ1-1; D call uncertain. CDR3 size: 14 residues. Trimming stripped 7 bases from V and 0 bases from J, with 12 bases between. Germline CDR1 is MNHNY and CDR2 is SVGAGI (reference sequence). The CDR3 loop reads CASNGRTMNTEAFF. CDR3 nucleotide sequence: TGTGCCAGCAATGGACGGACCATGAACACTGAAGCTTTCTTT.

The chain uses TRBV5-4 and TRBJ2-1; D is ambiguous. CDR3 length: 13 residues. From germline, CDR1 is SGHNT and CDR2 YYREEE (reference sequence). The V end was cut by 4 bases, the J end by 9 bases, with 14 bases between. The CDR3, as DNA: TGTGCCAGCAGCCGTGTACCGACGGGTGAGCAGTTCTTC. This codes for CASSRVPTGEQFF.

The chain has TRBV30 and TRBJ1-5, with 7 bases that match TRBD1. J gave up 7 bases and V 3 bases, and 6 bases lay outside the gene matches. CDR1 GTSNPN and CDR2 SVGIG come from the germline V gene (reference sequence). CDR3 length: 13 amino acids. The CDR3 DNA follows: TGTGCCTGGAGCAGGGGGGACGGCCAGCCCCAGCATTTT. Its protein is CAWSRGDGQPQHF.

The chain joins TRBV12-5 to TRBJ2-3; no clear D. Deletions cut 0 bases from V and 6 bases from J, with 4 bases between. The CDR3 is 12 residues long. Germline-derived CDR1 and CDR2 are LGHNT and FRNRAP. CDR3 in amino acids: CASGLVQDTQYF. The CDR3 bases are TGTGCTAGTGGTTTGGTACAGGATACGCAGTATTTT.